The clone carrying this T cell receptor (beta chain) was observed a single time. This table comes from immunoSEQ multiplex PCR, and its TCRdb copy is limited to in-frame clones, with some not included. The data show about 1 million clones, more than 65% seen once. This sample is drawn from a study of shared clonotypes between healthy human individuals. Sequenced material: memory CD4+ T cells sorted from blood. Subset in this sample: CD45RA-negative fraction. The clonotype originates from a man between 18 and 29 years old in good health.

The CDR3 coding sequence is TGTGCCAGTAGTACAGGGGCCACTGAAGCTTTCTTT. Encoded protein: CASSTGATEAFF. This rearrangement joins TRBV19 to TRBJ1-1, with a weak D call TRBD1 (6 bases). With 4 bases removed from V and 4 bases from J, the gap between germline ends came to 7 bases. CDR3 length equals 12 residues. Germline V CDR1 and CDR2: LNHDA, SQIVND (reference sequence).